The following is a T cell receptor (beta chain) sequence with its context. This record comes from a study of technical replicates of blood from a few donors. Assay used: immunoSEQ multiplex PCR; TCRdb lists only in-frame clones, some missing. The table records 45,000 to 55,000 clones, 90% to 95% of them present only once. Germline V CDR1 and CDR2: MDHEN, SYDVKM. The CDR3 covers 15 residues. Trimming took off 3 bases at V and 4 bases at J, with 16 bases between the two ends. This chain links TRBV28 with TRBJ2-7; maybe TRBD1 (5 bases). This clonotype was obtained from a human donor in good health. Sequencing was performed on T cells isolated from PBMCs. The CDR3 region is CASSFGNPQGYEQYF. CDR3 bases: TGTGCCAGCAGTTTTGGTAACCCTCAGGGTTACGAGCAGTACTTC. Full variable domain (remainder filled in from reference TRBV28 and TRBJ2-7): DVKVTQSSRYLVKRTGEKVFLECVQDMDHENMFWYRQDPGLGLRLIYFSYDVKMKEKGDIPEGYSVSREKKERFSLILESASTNQTSMYLCASSFGNPQGYEQYFGPGTRLTVT.